One sample yielded the 2 T cell receptor beta chains listed below, sequenced in a study of T cell responses to AZD1222 COVID-19 vaccine. Here immunoSEQ multiplex PCR was the method, and the copy in TCRdb shows in-frame clones only, minus some. Among about 140,000 clones listed, approximately 86% were seen once. The sample in question was peripheral blood, obtained on day 0 of AZD1222 vaccination. All receptors come from an adult in good health.

The chain joins TRBV6-5 to TRBJ1-2; the D gene is possibly TRBD1 (5 bases). This CDR3 is 12 amino acids long. Between the trimmed V and J ends, which lost 8 bases and 4 bases, there was a span of 11 bases. Germline assignment: CDR1 MNHEY and CDR2 SVGAGI. The CDR3 sequence is CASGADTYGYTF. The CDR3 DNA reads as TGTGCCAGCGGGGCGGATACCTATGGCTACACCTTC.

The gene calls are TRBV6-5 and TRBJ2-7; 11 nucleotides line up with TRBD1. After removal of 7 bases from V and 6 bases from J, the junction contained 8 bases not matched to a gene. This CDR3 has 14 amino acids. The germline V gene encodes CDR1 MNHEY and CDR2 SVGAGI. In nucleotides, the CDR3 is TGTGCCAGCACCCTAGGCGGGACAGGGGGCGAGCAGTACTTC. It codes for CASTLGGTGGEQYF.